This is a list of T cell receptor beta chains from one sample in a study of PD-L1 blockade in urothelial cancer. This table comes from immunoSEQ multiplex PCR, and its TCRdb copy is limited to in-frame clones, with some not included. Altogether tens of thousands of clones are present, around four fifths being singletons, with the ten largest covering about 7.4%. The source was PBMCs, collected around atezolizumab (anti-PD-L1) treatment. Source of these receptors: a man aged 35 to 55 with urothelial cancer. CDR3s include the opening cysteine and the closing phenylalanine or tryptophan. D genes are given only for firm matches. Where a row states a size, it is once, few, many or the class of an expanded clone; other rows omit it.

V	size	J	D	DNA	CDR3
TRBV20-1	-	TRBJ2-1	-	TGCAGTGTTAGTGGTCTAGAGCAGTTCTTC	CSVSGLEQFF
TRBV28	few	TRBJ2-5	-	TGTGCCAGCAGTTTCGTGTACCAAGAGACCCAGTACTTC	CASSFVYQETQYF
TRBV6-6	-	TRBJ2-5	TRBD2	TGTGCCAGCCTCATAGCGGGAGAGGGGAGCTCGGAGACCCAGTACTTC	CASLIAGEGSSETQYF
TRBV27	medium-sized	TRBJ2-3	TRBD2	TGTGCCAGCAGTCGAGCGGGAGGGCCCAAGTCAGATACGCAGTATTTT	CASSRAGGPKSDTQYF
TRBV29-1	once	TRBJ1-2	-	TGCAGCGTCCTGACAGGTGGTGGCTACACCTTC	CSVLTGGGYTF
TRBV9	-	TRBJ1-1	-	TGTGCCAGCAGCCTTGGGCTTACGAACACTGAAGCTTTCTTT	CASSLGLTNTEAFF
TRBV30	-	TRBJ2-3	-	TGTGCCTGGAGTGTACAGGCGCAAGATACGCAGTATTTT	CAWSVQAQDTQYF
TRBV15	-	TRBJ1-2	TRBD1	TGTGCCACCAGCAGGGACAGGGGGCTAGTTTATGGCTACACCTTC	CATSRDRGLVYGYTF
TRBV30	-	TRBJ1-5	-	TGTGCCTGGAGTGTAACGGGATTGGGCCAGCCCCAGCATTTT	CAWSVTGLGQPQHF
TRBV4-2	once	TRBJ2-1	-	TGTGCCAGCAGCCAAGGGACTCGATCCTACAATGAGCAGTTCTTC	CASSQGTRSYNEQFF
TRBV30	-	TRBJ2-2	TRBD1	TGTGCCTGGGATACCAGGGGGCTTAGAACCGGGGAGCTGTTTTTT	CAWDTRGLRTGELFF
TRBV27	-	TRBJ2-5	TRBD2	TGTGCCAGCGGCGAGGCGGGAGACGAGACCCAGTACTTC	CASGEAGDETQYF
TRBV7-2	-	TRBJ2-7	-	TGTGCCAGCAGCCTGTCGCGGGGCGGACCCTACGAGCAGTACTTC	CASSLSRGGPYEQYF
TRBV11-2	-	TRBJ2-7	TRBD2	TGTGCCAGCAGCTTAGTATCGGGAGGGCAAGAGCAGTACTTC	CASSLVSGGQEQYF
TRBV6-4	-	TRBJ2-1	-	TGTGCCAGCAGTGAAGGAGTCGGGTACAATGAGCAGTTCTTC	CASSEGVGYNEQFF
TRBV19	-	TRBJ2-5	-	TGTGCCAGTAATTCTGGGAGACTAACGCAAGAGACCCAGTACTTC	CASNSGRLTQETQYF
TRBV5-8	-	TRBJ2-1	TRBD2	TGTGCCAGCAGCCGGACTAGCGGGTCCTACAATGAGCAGTTCTTC	CASSRTSGSYNEQFF
TRBV27	few	TRBJ2-1	-	TGTGCCAGCACCGGACAGTACAATGAGCAGTTCTTC	CASTGQYNEQFF
TRBV7-6	-	TRBJ2-7	TRBD2	TGTGCCAGCAGCTTAGGCGAGGGAGGGTACTACGAGCAGTACTTC	CASSLGEGGYYEQYF
TRBV9	-	TRBJ2-6	-	TGTGCCAGCAGCGTGTCTCCTTTCTCTGGGGCCAACGTCCTGACTTTC	CASSVSPFSGANVLTF
TRBV23-1	-	TRBJ2-7	TRBD2	TGCGCCAGCAGTCTCCCCCATACGCGGGAGGCTCCATACGAGCAGTACTTC	CASSLPHTREAPYEQYF
TRBV30	-	TRBJ2-5	-	TGTGCCTGGAGTGTTCCCAGACTCGGAGTAACGGGAGAGACCCAGTACTTC	CAWSVPRLGVTGETQYF
TRBV28	-	TRBJ1-2	TRBD1	TGTGCCAGCAGGTCCACAGGGGGCAACTATGGCTACACCTTC	CASRSTGGNYGYTF
TRBV5-1	few	TRBJ1-5	-	TGCGCCAGCAGCTTGGCGGGGGATCAGCCCCAGCATTTT	CASSLAGDQPQHF
TRBV7-6	-	TRBJ2-4	-	TGTGCCAGCTCCTCAAGTCCGGGGACTTCCTCGTACTTC	CASSSSPGTSSYF
TRBV7-2	-	TRBJ2-7	TRBD2	TGTGCCAGCAGCCAGACGGGGGGCTCCTACGAGCAGTACTTC	CASSQTGGSYEQYF
TRBV6-4	-	TRBJ2-7	TRBD2	TGTGCCAGCAGTAAGACCGCTCCGGGACTAGCGGGAGGGCCAGCCTACGAGCAGTACTTC	CASSKTAPGLAGGPAYEQYF
TRBV5-1	-	TRBJ1-1	-	TGCGCCAGCAGCTCAGACAGGAATTTAAAAGTAGCTTTCTTT	CASSSDRNLKVAFF
TRBV19	-	TRBJ2-1	TRBD2	TGTGCCAGTAGTTCACTTGGGACTAGCGGCGCAGGAGAGCAGTTCTTC	CASSSLGTSGAGEQFF
TRBV4-2	-	TRBJ1-5	TRBD1	TGTGCCAGCAACCCTGGACAGGGACTCAATCAGCCCCAGCATTTT	CASNPGQGLNQPQHF
TRBV9	-	TRBJ2-7	TRBD2	TGTGCCAGCAGCGTAGGAGCGGGAGGTGTCGAGCAGTACTTC	CASSVGAGGVEQYF
TRBV6-4	once	TRBJ1-2	-	TGTGCCAGCGCGGGGGGGGACTATGGCTACACCTTC	CASAGGDYGYTF
TRBV7-9	-	TRBJ1-1	-	TGTGCCAGCAGCCCCTATAGAGCGACGGCGGGCACTGAAGCTTTCTTT	CASSPYRATAGTEAFF
TRBV27	-	TRBJ2-7	-	TGTGCCAGCAGCCTAAGGGGAGGACGGTCCTACGAGCAGTACTTC	CASSLRGGRSYEQYF
TRBV9	-	TRBJ2-3	TRBD2	TGTGCCAGCAGCCCAGGACTAGCGGGAGGGCCAGATACGCAGTATTTT	CASSPGLAGGPDTQYF
TRBV6-5	once	TRBJ2-7	TRBD2	TGTGCCAGCACGGCGGTCGGCGGGAGGCTGGAGGAGCAGTACTTC	CASTAVGGRLEEQYF
TRBV18	-	TRBJ2-5	-	TGTGCCAGCTCACAGGGGAGGGAGACCCAGTACTTC	CASSQGRETQYF
TRBV9	few	TRBJ2-6	TRBD1	TGTGCCAGCAGCGTAGGGACAGGTGGTTTAGACGTCCTGACTTTC	CASSVGTGGLDVLTF
TRBV10-3	-	TRBJ2-7	-	TGTGCCATCAAGGGGGTTTACGAGCAGTACTTC	CAIKGVYEQYF
TRBV28	-	TRBJ1-1	-	TGTGCCAGCTCGTCCCCCAGGGCCAGTTTGAACACTGAAGCTTTCTTT	CASSSPRASLNTEAFF
TRBV28	-	TRBJ1-5	-	TGTGCCAGCACCCACCGGGGGGCTGGCAATCAGCCCCAGCATTTT	CASTHRGAGNQPQHF
TRBV6-6	-	TRBJ2-7	-	TGTGCCAGCAGTTCCAGTGACAGGCCTGAGCAGTACTTC	CASSSSDRPEQYF
TRBV28	-	TRBJ2-3	-	TGTGCCAGCAGTTTAGGGGCGTCCACAGATACGCAGTATTTT	CASSLGASTDTQYF
TRBV5-4	-	TRBJ2-1	-	TGTGCCAGCAGCCCGATTAGGCAGGGGAACGGCAATGAGCAGTTCTTC	CASSPIRQGNGNEQFF
TRBV13	-	TRBJ1-1	TRBD1	TGTGCCAGCCGGACAGGAGAGAACACTGAAGCTTTCTTT	CASRTGENTEAFF
TRBV30	-	TRBJ1-1	-	TGTGCCTGGAGTGAGGCCCGGGGGGGATACACTGAAGCTTTCTTT	CAWSEARGGYTEAFF
TRBV5-4	once	TRBJ2-2	TRBD2	TGTGCCAGCAGCTTTAGGCTAGCGGGGATAACCGGGGAGCTGTTTTTT	CASSFRLAGITGELFF
TRBV7-2	-	TRBJ2-7	-	TGTGCCAGCAGACGGGGGACAGATTCCTACGAGCAGTACTTC	CASRRGTDSYEQYF
TRBV30	-	TRBJ1-5	TRBD1	TGTGCCTGGAAACCGGGACAGTCCTGGGAATCGCCCCAGCATTTT	CAWKPGQSWESPQHF
TRBV5-6	once	TRBJ2-5	TRBD1	TGTGCCAGCAGCACACGACAGGGTTGGAGTGAGACCCAGTACTTC	CASSTRQGWSETQYF
TRBV13	-	TRBJ1-2	-	TGTGCCAGCAGCTTAGGCCTCCGGTCGGGGGGATATGGCTACACCTTC	CASSLGLRSGGYGYTF
TRBV6-1	-	TRBJ2-3	-	TGTGCCAGCAGTTGGACAGACCTTCGCACAGATACGCAGTATTTT	CASSWTDLRTDTQYF
TRBV30	once	TRBJ1-1	-	TGTGCCTGTACAGGGTCGGGATGGACTGAAGCTTTCTTT	CACTGSGWTEAFF
TRBV29-1	few	TRBJ2-5	-	TGCAGCTACAGAATCCAAGAGACCCAGTACTTC	CSYRIQETQYF
TRBV10-1	few	TRBJ2-1	-	TGCGCCAGCAGTGATGTCAGGTGGGACAATGAGCAGTTCTTC	CASSDVRWDNEQFF